The 4 T cell receptor beta chains listed next were all sequenced from one sample in a study of early T cells in non-severe SARS-CoV-2 infection. TCRdb re-called the 5' RACE reads through MiXCR, storing one row per CDR3 protein. The sample includes 50,000 to 60,000 distinct CDR3 sequences, 5.5% to 7.5% of them seen just once. Input material: whole blood. Receptors were obtained from an adult who was a healthcare worker with PCR-confirmed SARS-CoV-2 infection or an uninfected control (not recorded which).

The V call is TRBV7-8, the J call TRBJ2-1, with D possibly being TRBD1 or TRBD2 (5 bases each). The CDR3 has 15 amino acids. Between the trimmed V and J ends, which lost 1 base and 5 bases, there was a span of 12 bases. The germline CDR1 and CDR2 sequences are SGHVS and FQNEAQ. Here the CDR3 reads CASSLERTLNNEQFF. CDR3 DNA sequence: TGTGCCAGCAGCTTAGAGCGGACATTGAACAATGAGCAGTTCTTC.

This clonotype came up many times. The CDR3 is CSADRGGSYEQYF. The CDR3 DNA sequence: TGCAGTGCAGACAGGGGAGGGTCCTACGAGCAGTACTTC. The V gene is TRBV20-1, the J gene TRBJ2-7; TRBD1 is a possible D gene (8 bases). V was shortened by 6 bases and J by 1 base, with 13 bases between the two germline ends. Germline CDR1 reads DFQATT; CDR2 reads SNEGSKA (reference sequence). The CDR3 loop spans 13 amino acids.

This clonotype was counted at least ten times. CDR3 residues: CASSSTQGYEQYF. CDR3 nucleotide sequence: TGTGCCAGCAGCTCAACCCAGGGGTACGAGCAGTACTTC. V and J are TRBV7-6 and TRBJ2-7, with a possible D match to TRBD1 (6 bases). The V and J ends lost 4 bases and 4 bases respectively, with 11 bases between them. This CDR3 region has 13 residues. The germline gives CDR1 SGHVS, CDR2 FNYEAQ.

The table lists this clonotype with a few counts. The rearrangement joins TRBV6-1 to TRBJ2-7; 13 bases agree with TRBD2. Germline V gene data show CDR1 as MNHNS and CDR2 as SASEGT. The CDR3 is made up of 16 amino acids. The V gene end was trimmed by 4 bases and the J gene end by 2 bases; junction bases not matched to a gene: 5. The CDR3 DNA is TGTGCCAGCAGTGCCCAACTAGCGGGGGGGCCCTACGAGCAGTACTTC. It specifies CASSAQLAGGPYEQYF.